This TCR beta chain comes out of a study of human T cells and chemical hapten exposure. Study information: Patch tests applied 0.01% DPC to the upper back, read at 6 days.

Germline V CDR1 and CDR2: SQVTM, ANQGSEA. The CDR3 has 12 amino acids. V was pared by 7 bases and J by 1 base, with 10 bases between. As originally analysed: A per-sample median of about 96,000 TCRs was observed, with a range of about 23,224 to 700,000. MiXCR, run by TCRdb on the RACE reads, gives a single entry per CDR3 protein. In this record, the V and J calls reflect TCRdb's handling and not the investigators' own analysis. Here the sample spans around 190,000 distinct CDR3 sequences, approximately 20% being singletons. This clonotype was seen at least ten times. Its antigen is unidentified. The time point here: patch test 1, 2 weeks after DPC sensitization. Documented treatment: therapeutic diphenylcyclopropenone sensitization with weekly scalp DPC. Non-pregnant alopecia patients aged 18 to 70, suitable for DPC therapy. Notes on the study in general: Correlating positively with patch test score were the PT1 expanded TCR counts.

The gene calls are TRBV29-1 and TRBJ1-1; maybe TRBD1 (5 bases). This sequence originates from a woman aged 45-59 years with alopecia areata. Some clones in this sample may be carry-over from other donors' samples. The source was whole blood, collected in connection with sensitization to the hapten diphenylcyclopropenone (DPC). CDR3 DNA sequence: TGCAGCGGCAGGGTCCAGAACACTGAAGCTTTCTTT. This sequence encodes CSGRVQNTEAFF. The complete variable domain, with remaining parts taken from reference TRBV29-1 and TRBJ1-1, reads SAVISQKPSRDICQRGTSLTIQCQVDSQVTMMFWYRQQPGQSLTLIATANQGSEATYESGFVIDKFPISRPNLTFSTLTVSNMSPEDSSIYLCSGRVQNTEAFFGQGTRLTVV.